Shown below are 31 T cell receptor beta chains from a single sample sequenced in a study of CD8+CD57+ T cells in acquired aplastic anemia listed by TCRdb under 2018. Sequencing was performed on an Illumina HiSeq 2000. Genomic DNA was used as template for profiling of TCR beta VDJ combinations and CDR3 sequences. In-frame beta chains were kept once TCRdb had trimmed the public reads at Q25 with fastp and called clones with MiXCR. Here each entry gathers all rows of one CDR3 protein and keeps the most common genes and DNA. The sample data list about 210,000 distinct CDR3 sequences, and 61% of these were observed just once. The ten largest make up over 25% of the sample. Sequenced input: sorted CD4+, CD8+, or CD8+CD57+ T cells (not recorded which) from PBMCs. Receptors were obtained from a human donor in good health.

Many counts were recorded for this clonotype. The chain recombines TRBV6-1 with TRBJ2-7; D possibly matches TRBD1 or TRBD2 (5 bases each). There are 18 residues in the CDR3. Per germline, CDR1 MNHNS and CDR2 SASEGT. V was shortened by 9 bases and J by 2 bases, with 29 bases between the two germline ends. This chain's CDR3 is CASPPRGGGRQSPYEQYF. DNA of the CDR3: TGTGCCAGTCCCCCCCGGGGCGGTGGCAGGCAAAGTCCCTACGAGCAGTACTTC.

J is TRBJ1-1 and V is TRBV20-1; no firm D call. The V end was cut by 1 base, the J end by 1 base, with 10 bases between. CDR1 and CDR2 from the germline V gene are DFQATT and SNEGSKA (reference sequence). This CDR3 contains 14 residues. This CDR3 is CSARGERENTEAFF. In DNA form, the CDR3 reads TGCAGTGCTAGAGGGGAGAGGGAGAACACTGAAGCTTTCTTT.

Many counts were recorded for this clonotype. The V gene is TRBV27, the J gene TRBJ1-6; 8 positions match TRBD1. The CDR3 is made up of 16 amino acids. With 0 bases clipped from V and 6 bases from J, the junction kept 4 bases outside the gene matches. Germline CDR1 MNHEY, CDR2 SMNVEV (reference sequence). The CDR3 coding sequence is TGTGCCAGCAGTTTATCGCCAGGGGGCTTTAATTCACCCCTCCACTTT. Translated: CASSLSPGGFNSPLHF.

CDR3 amino acids: CATSDGTGVGQPQHF. The CDR3 nucleotides read TGTGCCACCAGTGATGGGACAGGGGTTGGTCAGCCCCAGCATTTT. The chain is built from TRBV24-1 and TRBJ1-5, with TRBD1 matching 10 bases. Germline V gene lookup returns CDR1 KGHDR and CDR2 SFDVKD. With V trimmed by 3 bases and J by 6 bases, 4 bases remained unmatched. CDR3 length: 15 residues.

About this clonotype itself: A junction boundary mismatches the germline segment, possibly from a read error. CDR3 sequence: CASSVTNF. The CDR3 nucleotides read TGTGCCAGCAGTGTCACGAACTTC. This rearrangement joins TRBV2 to TRBJ2-7; no reliable D call. The CDR3 length is 8 residues. Germline-derived CDR1 and CDR2 are SNHLY and FYNNEI.

This chain joins TRBV7-8 and TRBJ2-7; tentatively, D is TRBD2 (6 bases). Germline values: CDR1 SGHVS, CDR2 FQNEAQ. The germline V and J ends were trimmed by 4 bases and 2 bases, with 12 bases remaining between them. This CDR3 is built from 14 residues. The CDR3 nucleotides are TGTGCCAGCAGCTCCCCGGGGGAGCCCTACGAGCAGTACTTC. Protein product: CASSSPGEPYEQYF. Full variable domain (rest looked up from reference TRBV7-8 and TRBJ2-7): GAGVSQSPRYKVAKRGQDVALRCDPISGHVSLFWYQQALGQGPEFLTYFQNEAQLDKSGLPSDRFFAERPEGSVSTLKIQRTQQEDSAVYLCASSSPGEPYEQYFGPGTRLTVT.

This chain joins TRBV9 and TRBJ1-6, with D unclear. V lost 0 bases, J lost 0 bases, and 16 bases lay in between. CDR3 length: 19 amino acids. CDR1 SGDLS and CDR2 YYNGEE come from the germline V gene. CDR3 amino acids: CASSVGWAATSSYNSPLHF. The CDR3 nucleotides are TGTGCCAGCAGCGTAGGTTGGGCAGCCACGAGCTCCTATAATTCACCCCTCCACTTT. The full variable domain, in which reference TRBV9 and TRBJ1-6 provide the parts outside the CDR3, is DSGVTQTPKHLITATGQRVTLRCSPRSGDLSVYWYQQSLDQGLQFLIQYYNGEERAKGNILERFSAQQFPDLHSELNLSSLELGDSALYFCASSVGWAATSSYNSPLHFGNGTRLTVT.

The chain combines TRBV2 with TRBJ2-1, with TRBD2 identical over 9 bases. V was clipped by 6 bases and J by 7 bases; unmatched bases: 10. Germline assignment: CDR1 SNHLY and CDR2 FYNNEI. CDR3 length equals 15 residues. The CDR3 DNA reads TGTGCCAGCAGGAGGGAGCTAGCGGGAAGGAATGAGCAGTTCTTC. Amino acid sequence: CASRRELAGRNEQFF. Complete variable domain (other parts from reference TRBV2 and TRBJ2-1): EPEVTQTPSHQVTQMGQEVILRCVPISNHLYFYWYRQILGQKVEFLVSFYNNEISEKSEIFDDQFSVERPDGSNFTLKIRSTKLEDSAMYFCASRRELAGRNEQFFGPGTRLTVL.

This rearrangement joins TRBV24-1 to TRBJ1-3, with D possibly being TRBD1 (6 bases). The V gene's germline CDR1 is KGHDR and CDR2 SFDVKD. This CDR3 region has 16 residues. V was cut by 3 bases and J by 0 bases, with 11 bases left in between. The CDR3 DNA is TGTGCCACCAGTGATCGCGGGGGGGCCTCTGGAAACACCATATATTTT. Translated, it gives CATSDRGGASGNTIYF.

The chain has TRBV19 and TRBJ1-5; the D gene is possibly TRBD1 (5 bases). Germline CDR1 is LNHDA and CDR2 is SQIVND (reference sequence). This CDR3 comprises 17 residues. V was pared by 3 bases and J by 13 bases, with 28 bases between. The CDR3 sequence is CASSMGQVGWTRDPQHF. The CDR3 DNA follows: TGTGCCAGTAGTATGGGGCAGGTTGGGTGGACTCGAGACCCGCAGCATTTT.

This clonotype was detected ten times or more. V usage is TRBV9 and J usage is TRBJ1-1; 9 bases match TRBD1. The V and J ends lost 0 bases and 1 base, in that order; junction bases with no gene match: 1. Germline CDR1 and CDR2: SGDLS and YYNGEE. This CDR3 has 15 amino acids. The chain's CDR3 is CASSVGDRANTEAFF. The CDR3 coding sequence is TGTGCCAGCAGCGTAGGGGACAGGGCGAACACTGAAGCTTTCTTT.

This clonotype is a singleton in its sample. CDR3 coding DNA: TGTGCCAGCAGCGTCACGGGACTAGCGGGCGAGCAGTACTTC. Amino acids: CASSVTGLAGEQYF. The chain joins TRBV9 to TRBJ2-7; 12 nucleotides match TRBD2. The CDR3 spans 14 residues. V lost 2 bases to trimming and J lost 6 bases; unmatched junction nucleotides: 3. Germline assignment: CDR1 SGDLS and CDR2 YYNGEE.

The V and J genes are TRBV27 and TRBJ1-1; no clear D. This CDR3 has 12 amino acids. CDR1 and CDR2 (germline): MNHEY, SMNVEV (reference sequence). The V gene lost 6 bases and the J gene lost 2 bases, with 7 bases spanning the gap. Here the CDR3 DNA reads TGTGCCAGCAGCTGGGCAAACACTGAAGCTTTCTTT. It yields the protein CASSWANTEAFF.

In the case of this clonotype: At one end the junction does not follow the germline gene, possibly because of a read error. Written as DNA, the CDR3 is TGCGCCAGCAGCCAAAACCCGGGACTTATCAATGAGCAGCTCTTC. Protein product: CASSQNPGLINEQLF. The chain couples TRBV7-2 to TRBJ2-1; D perhaps matches TRBD2 (6 bases). The CDR3 consists of 15 residues. Germline values: CDR1 SGHTA, CDR2 FQGNSA.

The chain recombines TRBV7-2 with TRBJ2-7; no reliable D call. V was cut by 5 bases and J by 1 base, with 9 bases left in between. The CDR3 is 13 residues long. Germline CDR1 is SGHTA and CDR2 is FQGNSA. The CDR3 DNA is TGTGCCAGCAGCCCTAAAACGTCCTACGAGCAGTACTTC. Its protein product is CASSPKTSYEQYF. Based on the CDR3 plus reference TRBV7-2 and TRBJ2-7, the full variable domain is GAGVSQSPSNKVTEKGKDVELRCDPISGHTALYWYRQSLGQGLEFLIYFQGNSAPDKSGLPSDRFSAERTGGSVSTLTIQRTQQEDSAVYLCASSPKTSYEQYFGPGTRLTVT.

This clonotype has only a few counts. This chain connects TRBV2 to TRBJ1-4; D is uncertain. Per the germline V gene, CDR1 is SNHLY and CDR2 is FYNNEI. Trimming stripped 3 bases from V and 10 bases from J, with 18 bases between. There are 15 residues in the CDR3. The DNA of the CDR3 is TGTGCCAGCAGTGAGAGGTCAGTCGAGAAGGGAAAACTGTTTTTT. Its translation: CASSERSVEKGKLFF.

This clonotype was observed a handful of times. CDR3 DNA: TGTGCCAGCAGTCATGGCCCGGGACAGGCTCTTCCCGGGGAGCTGTTTTTT. Residues: CASSHGPGQALPGELFF. The chain combines TRBV6-5 with TRBJ2-2; 8 bases match TRBD1. This CDR3 is built from 17 residues. The ends lost 5 bases at V and 6 bases at J; junction bases unmatched: 14. CDR1 is MNHEY, CDR2 SVGAGI, per germline.

This rearrangement joins TRBV29-1 to TRBJ1-1, with 7 bases fitting TRBD1. Germline V gives CDR1 SQVTM, CDR2 ANQGSEA. The CDR3 is made up of 13 amino acids. V was pared by 5 bases and J by 1 base, with 4 bases of the junction left unmatched. CDR3 sequence reads: CSVSTGTNTEAFF. DNA for the CDR3: TGCAGCGTTTCGACAGGGACGAACACTGAAGCTTTCTTT.

J is TRBJ2-1 and V is TRBV7-6, with unresolved D. V gave up 1 base and J gave up 5 bases, with 6 bases separating them. Looked up from germline, CDR1 is SGHVS and CDR2 is FNYEAQ. This CDR3 has 13 residues. CDR3 amino acids: CASSLGWNNEQFF. The CDR3, as DNA: TGTGCCAGCAGCTTAGGTTGGAACAATGAGCAGTTCTTC. Supplemented by reference TRBV7-6 and TRBJ2-1, the full variable domain reads GAGVSQSPRYKVTKRGQDVALRCDPISGHVSLYWYRQALGQGPEFLTYFNYEAQQDKSGLPNDRFSAERPEGSISTLTIQRTEQRDSAMYRCASSLGWNNEQFFGPGTRLTVL.

The gene calls are TRBV25-1 and TRBJ2-1; D ambiguous. The V gene's germline CDR1 is MGHDK and CDR2 SYGVNS. There are 11 residues in the CDR3. Trimming removed 4 bases at V and 14 bases at J, with 12 bases between. The CDR3 nucleotides are TGTGCCAGCAGTGGGTATCGGGCGAAGTTCTTC. Its protein is CASSGYRAKFF. Filled out from reference TRBV25-1 and TRBJ2-1, the complete variable domain reads EADIYQTPRYLVIGTGKKITLECSQTMGHDKMYWYQQDPGMELHLIHYSYGVNSTEKGDLSSESTVSRIRTEHFPLTLESARPSHTSQYLCASSGYRAKFFGPGTRLTVL.

V usage is TRBV10-3 and J usage is TRBJ2-1; no reliable D call. CDR1 and CDR2 (germline): ENHRY, SYGVKD. The CDR3 contains 11 residues. V shed 10 bases and J shed 15 bases, with 19 bases lying between them. CDR3 in DNA: TGTGCCAGCGGTCAGCTCGAAGCCAGGTTCTTC. It codes for CASGQLEARFF.

The chain uses TRBV20-1 and TRBJ1-6; D is perhaps TRBD1 (6 bases). Germline V gene data show CDR1 as DFQATT and CDR2 as SNEGSKA (reference sequence). The CDR3 is made up of 16 amino acids. V lost 7 bases and J 7 bases, leaving 23 bases between the germline ends. The CDR3 nucleotides are TGCAGTGTCCTAACCACAGGGCGAGTGCGGAATTCACCCCTCCACTTT. It is translated as CSVLTTGRVRNSPLHF.

CDR3 loop: CASSSFTGLNTEAFF. The CDR3 bases are TGTGCCAGCAGCTCTTTTACAGGCTTGAACACTGAAGCTTTCTTT. The chain has TRBV7-2 and TRBJ1-1, with D maybe TRBD1 (5 bases). Trimming cost V 4 bases and J 0 bases, with 12 bases left between them. The CDR3 has 15 residues. Germline CDR1 and CDR2: SGHTA and FQGNSA.

V gene TRBV7-9 combines with J gene TRBJ2-5; D might be TRBD2 (6 bases). This CDR3 spans 17 amino acids. The V and J ends lost 1 base and 2 bases respectively, with 17 bases between them. Per the germline V gene, CDR1 is SEHNR and CDR2 is FQNEAQ (reference sequence). CDR3 DNA sequence: TGTGCCAGCAGCTTAGAGGTTGGGGGGTCAGGGCAAGAGACCCAGTACTTC. Protein sequence: CASSLEVGGSGQETQYF.

Here the CDR3 DNA reads TGTGCCACCAGCGCCCGGGACTTTTACTACGAGCAGTACTTC. The encoded protein is CATSARDFYYEQYF. The rearrangement joins TRBV15 to TRBJ2-7; D is perhaps TRBD2 (6 bases). V lost 5 bases to trimming and J lost 3 bases, with 14 bases between them. Germline CDR1 LNHNV, CDR2 YYDKDF (reference sequence). This CDR3 has 14 residues.

The chain couples TRBV10-3 to TRBJ2-7; possible D gene TRBD1, 6 bases. Between the trimmed V and J ends, which lost 6 bases and 3 bases, there was a span of 18 bases. Per germline, CDR1 ENHRY and CDR2 SYGVKD. This CDR3 region has 15 residues. The CDR3 DNA is TGTGCCATCAGCCGATCAGGGGATCCCGGCTACGAGCAGTACTTC. Its translation is CAISRSGDPGYEQYF.

The CDR3 sequence is CASSQGTGADTQYF. The CDR3 bases are TGTGCCAGCAGCCAGGGGACAGGGGCAGATACGCAGTATTTT. The gene calls are TRBV7-8 and TRBJ2-3; 10 positions agree with TRBD1. CDR1 is SGHVS and CDR2 is FQNEAQ in the germline V gene. This CDR3 is built from 14 residues. The V segment lost 5 bases and the J segment 4 bases; nucleotides outside the gene matches: 3.

This clonotype has just one count. This chain connects TRBV6-2 or TRBV6-3 to TRBJ1-1; a possible D gene is TRBD1 (6 bases). Germline CDR1 reads MNHEY; CDR2 reads SVGEGT. Trimming pared 11 bases from V and 0 bases from J, leaving 28 bases between. The CDR3 consists of 18 residues. Here the CDR3 reads CACSTGESGDIMNTEAFF. In DNA, the CDR3 is TGTGCCTGCTCAACGGGGGAGTCCGGGGACATCATGAACACTGAAGCTTTCTTT.

This chain joins TRBV20-1 and TRBJ2-1; 7 nucleotides match TRBD2. Germline trimming cut 6 bases from V and 8 bases from J; bases unmatched to any gene: 13. Looked up from germline, CDR1 is DFQATT and CDR2 is SNEGSKA (reference sequence). This CDR3 has 14 residues. CDR3 in amino acids: CSAVRDYRGYEQFF. In DNA, the CDR3 is TGCAGTGCAGTACGGGACTATCGGGGTTATGAGCAGTTCTTC.

This clonotype was detected once. The chain joins TRBV7-3 to TRBJ2-7; D unclear. With 0 bases removed from V and 5 bases from J, the gap between germline ends came to 8 bases. The V gene's germline CDR1 is SGHTA and CDR2 FQGTGA. The CDR3 spans 13 residues. The CDR3 DNA sequence: TGTGCCAGCAGCTTAACGTTGTGGGACGAGCAGTACTTC. It codes for CASSLTLWDEQYF.

This clonotype was counted once. The gene calls are TRBV19 and TRBJ1-2; tentative D call: TRBD1 (5 bases). Trimming removed 8 bases from V and 0 bases from J, with 10 bases in between. Per the germline V gene, CDR1 is LNHDA and CDR2 is SQIVND (reference sequence). The CDR3 covers 13 residues. In DNA, the CDR3 is TGTGCCAGTTCGTGGGGGACTAACTATGGCTACACCTTC. This gives the protein CASSWGTNYGYTF.